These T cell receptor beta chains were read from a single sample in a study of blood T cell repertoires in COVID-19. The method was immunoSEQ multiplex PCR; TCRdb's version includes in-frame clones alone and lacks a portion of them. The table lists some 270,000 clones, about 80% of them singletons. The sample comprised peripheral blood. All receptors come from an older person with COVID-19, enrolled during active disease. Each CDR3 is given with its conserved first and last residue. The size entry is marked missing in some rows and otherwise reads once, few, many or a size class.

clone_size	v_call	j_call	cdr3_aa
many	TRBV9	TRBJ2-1	CASSERDRGRDEQFF
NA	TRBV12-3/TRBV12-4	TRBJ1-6	CASSPQGIALHF
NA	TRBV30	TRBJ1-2	CAWSVTHTGGNYGYTF
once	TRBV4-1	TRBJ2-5	CASSQDLQGGKQYF
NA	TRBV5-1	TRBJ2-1	CASSLQDRGSGEQFF
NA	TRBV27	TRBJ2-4	CASRTDRNIQYF
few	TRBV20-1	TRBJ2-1	CSASGQGRRNEQFF
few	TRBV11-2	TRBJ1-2	CASSLGGIYGYTF
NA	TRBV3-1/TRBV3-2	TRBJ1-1	CASSPKVGGTEAFF
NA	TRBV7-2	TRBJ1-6	CASSLEGRANSPLHF
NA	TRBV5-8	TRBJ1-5	CASSTLDTSNQPQHF
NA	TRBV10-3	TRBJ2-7	CAIRRTQYYEQYF
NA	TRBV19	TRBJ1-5	CASSPPQGSSNQPQHF
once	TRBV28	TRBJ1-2	CASSLSGVRGYTF
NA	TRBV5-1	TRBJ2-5	CASSSWTRAQETQYF
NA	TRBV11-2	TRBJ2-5	CASSSRNRGETQYF
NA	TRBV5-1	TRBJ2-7	CASSRLVLPSYEQYF
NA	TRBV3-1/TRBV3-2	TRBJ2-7	CASSQYFSGGREQYF
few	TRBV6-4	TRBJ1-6	CASSVTSGMNSPLHF
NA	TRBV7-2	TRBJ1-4	CASSFFSGTVNEKLFF
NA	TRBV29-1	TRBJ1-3	CSVVTTGAGNTIYF
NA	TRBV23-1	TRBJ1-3	CASSHPRAFDYSGNTIYF
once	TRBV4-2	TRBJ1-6	CASSRDRDNSPLHF
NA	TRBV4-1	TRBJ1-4	CASSHIGTGGEKLFF
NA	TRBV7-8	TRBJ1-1	CASSFRQGAHTEAFF
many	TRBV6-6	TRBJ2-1	CAGRLAGGYNEQFF
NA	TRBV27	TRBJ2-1	CASSFVPSKMTSGTNEQFF
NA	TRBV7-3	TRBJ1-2	CASSLTPRGYGYTF
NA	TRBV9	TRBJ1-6	CASSLEADARDNSPLHF
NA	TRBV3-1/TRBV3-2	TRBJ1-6	CASSQDVTGTPPLHF
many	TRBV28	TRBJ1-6	CASSLKVLTWSPLHF
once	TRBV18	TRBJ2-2	CASSPPSGSGTGELFF
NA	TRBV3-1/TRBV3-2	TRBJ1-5	CASSFQGGVQPQHF
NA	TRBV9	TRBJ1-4	CASSVGSETNEKLFF
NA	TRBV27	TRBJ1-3	CASSPGTGGNTIYF
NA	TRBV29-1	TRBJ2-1	CSERRGDNEQFF
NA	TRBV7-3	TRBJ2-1	CASSRPGQQHNEQFF
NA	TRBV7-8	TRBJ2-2	CASSAIRLNTGELFF
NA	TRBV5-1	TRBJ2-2	CASSFQGARGVNTGELFF
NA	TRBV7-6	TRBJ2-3	CASSLGSGGAWDTQYF
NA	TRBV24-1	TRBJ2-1	CATSDTDTAYNEQFF
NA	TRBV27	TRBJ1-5	CASRSGQGYNQPQHF
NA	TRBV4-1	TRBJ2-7	CASSHQQGRSYEQYF
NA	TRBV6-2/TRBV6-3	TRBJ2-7	CASSYARQTGGDRYEQYF
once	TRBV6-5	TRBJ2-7	CASRGDRFFGEQYF
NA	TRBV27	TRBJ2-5	CASSFSRGGLTQYF
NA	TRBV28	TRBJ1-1	CANSLPGQGFTTEAFF
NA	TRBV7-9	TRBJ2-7	CASSFSKSYEQYF
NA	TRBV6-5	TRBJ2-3	CASSRGMGSTDTQYF
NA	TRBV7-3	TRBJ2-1	CASSLSGAYNEQFF
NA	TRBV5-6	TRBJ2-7	CASSYRGGYEQYF
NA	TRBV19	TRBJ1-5	CASRPPTGFDQPQHF
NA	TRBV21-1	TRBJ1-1	CASSKASPGHKNTEAFF
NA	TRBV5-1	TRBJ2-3	CASSVAGRWGGRSTDTQYF
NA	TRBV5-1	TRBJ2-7	CASSLGYGDYEQYF
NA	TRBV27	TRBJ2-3	CASSSPLHTQYF
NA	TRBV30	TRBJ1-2	CAWSTGGVHPGYGYTF
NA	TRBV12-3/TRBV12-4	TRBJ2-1	CASSRRYNEQFF